The 20 T cell receptor beta chains presented below share a single source sample, sequenced in a study of a mutant IDH1 vaccine in newly diagnosed glioma. As to time point: baseline, week 1 (first vaccination visit). Stated treatment: pre-vaccination baseline after standard-of-care therapy. Assay: immunoSEQ multiplex PCR; the TCRdb copy retains only in-frame clones and omits some. Here the sample spans approximately 100,000 clones, approximately 90% being singletons. The source was PBMCs, collected from a glioma patient treated with radiotherapy, temozolomide or both. The receptors originated from a woman between 45 and 65 years old with glioma.

The J gene is TRBJ1-4, the V gene TRBV7-9; D remains ambiguous. The CDR3 sequence is 15 residues long. Deletions cut 2 bases from V and 5 bases from J, with 12 bases between. Germline V gene sequence: CDR1 SEHNR, CDR2 FQNEAQ (reference sequence). CDR3 sequence: CASSLRRAQNEKLFF. The DNA for the CDR3 is TGTGCCAGCAGCTTAAGACGGGCTCAAAATGAAAAACTGTTTTTT.

The chain couples TRBV7-9 to TRBJ2-5, with no clear D. There are 14 residues in the CDR3. Trimming cost V 5 bases and J 5 bases, with 15 bases left between them. Per the germline V gene, CDR1 is SEHNR and CDR2 is FQNEAQ (reference sequence). CDR3 sequence: CASSQLRFGETQYF. CDR3 DNA sequence: TGTGCCAGCAGCCAATTGCGATTCGGGGAGACCCAGTACTTC.

This clone was seen a handful of times. The CDR3 coding sequence is TGTGCCAGCAGCCGTGGACAGTTGCTAGGTAGCACTGAAGCTTTCTTT. The encoded protein is CASSRGQLLGSTEAFF. V gene TRBV11-2 combines with J gene TRBJ1-1, with D possibly matching TRBD1 (6 bases). V lost 5 bases to trimming and J lost 4 bases, with 20 bases between them. This CDR3 comprises 16 residues. Germline V lookup: CDR1 SGHAT, CDR2 FQNNGV.

V usage is TRBV2 and J usage is TRBJ2-3; tentatively, D is TRBD1 or TRBD2 (6 bases each). CDR3 length: 12 amino acids. Deletions cut 8 bases from V and 6 bases from J, with 12 bases between. Germline CDR1 and CDR2: SNHLY and FYNNEI. In DNA form, the CDR3 reads TGTGCCAGCTATGGGGGGCGGGATACGCAGTATTTT. It is translated as CASYGGRDTQYF.

This clone was seen only a few times. V is TRBV5-1 and J is TRBJ1-4, with 7 bases fitting TRBD1. The V gene's germline CDR1 is SGHRS and CDR2 YFSETQ. This CDR3 is built from 15 residues. V shed 1 base and J 2 bases; nucleotides not matched to a gene: 2. CDR3 residues: CASSLQGGTNEKLFF. The CDR3 DNA reads as TGCGCCAGCAGCTTGCAGGGGGGGACTAATGAAAAACTGTTTTTT.

The chain recombines TRBV7-9 with TRBJ1-6, with D uncertain. The CDR3 has 17 amino acids. Germline V gene lookup returns CDR1 SEHNR and CDR2 FQNEAQ (reference sequence). Trimming stripped 5 bases from V and 4 bases from J, with 18 bases between. The CDR3 spells CASSVSRIPFYNSPLHF. CDR3 sequence (DNA): TGTGCCAGCAGCGTTAGCAGGATCCCTTTTTATAATTCACCCCTCCACTTT.

V usage is TRBV28 and J usage is TRBJ2-5; a weak D match, TRBD2 (6 bases). Trimming took off 4 bases at V and 2 bases at J, with 14 bases between the two ends. The CDR3 runs 15 residues. Germline CDR1 reads MDHEN; CDR2 reads SYDVKM. This CDR3 reads CASSSTGLLQETQYF. The DNA of the CDR3 is TGTGCCAGCAGTTCTACGGGACTTCTTCAAGAGACCCAGTACTTC.

The V gene is TRBV5-4, the J gene TRBJ2-7; D is perhaps TRBD2 (7 bases). Trimming shortened V by 3 bases and J by 3 bases, and 16 bases separated the two germline ends. This CDR3 is built from 15 residues. The germline V gene encodes CDR1 SGHNT and CDR2 YYREEE (reference sequence). As DNA, the CDR3 is TGTGCCAGCAGCTCCGAGGGGGGGAGGGGCTACGAGCAGTACTTC. Translating gives CASSSEGGRGYEQYF.

The genes are TRBV28 and TRBJ2-7, with TRBD1 matching 7 bases. The germline V gene has CDR1 MDHEN and CDR2 SYDVKM. V trimming: 3 bases; J trimming: 0 bases; junction bases outside the gene matches: 14. This CDR3 has 18 residues. The CDR3 nucleotides read TGTGCCAGCAGTTTGCCTCCTCCGGGACAGCGGACCTCCTACGAGCAGTACTTC. It yields the protein CASSLPPPGQRTSYEQYF.

This clone is a singleton in its sample. The chain has TRBV6-5 and TRBJ2-5; D unresolved. The CDR3 length is 14 residues. V was pared by 0 bases and J by 7 bases, with 12 bases between. Per germline, CDR1 MNHEY and CDR2 SVGAGI. CDR3 protein: CASSYSDTPGTQYF. Here the CDR3 DNA reads TGTGCCAGCAGTTACTCTGACACCCCCGGGACCCAGTACTTC.

This clone was picked up one time. The chain carries TRBV7-3 and TRBJ2-2, with D tentatively TRBD1 (5 bases). The V gene lost 3 bases and the J gene lost 6 bases, with 8 bases spanning the gap. The length of the CDR3 is 13 residues. CDR1 is SGHTA and CDR2 is FQGTGA in the germline V gene. The DNA for the CDR3 is TGTGCCAGCAGCTTTGAAGGGGCCGGGGAGCTGTTTTTT. This sequence encodes CASSFEGAGELFF.

The CDR3 sequence: CASRISSGAEAFF. Here the CDR3 DNA reads TGTGCCAGCAGGATTTCGTCTGGGGCTGAAGCTTTCTTT. The chain joins TRBV25-1 to TRBJ1-1; no reliable D call. The CDR3 extends over 13 amino acids. Germline lookup yields CDR1 MGHDK and CDR2 SYGVNS. V gave up 6 bases and J gave up 6 bases, with 14 bases separating them.

The chain employs TRBV19 and TRBJ1-6; 9 bases are a match to TRBD1. The CDR3 is made up of 15 amino acids. Germline V lookup: CDR1 LNHDA, CDR2 SQIVND (reference sequence). J lost 10 bases, V lost 8 bases, and 12 bases had no gene match. The CDR3 sequence is CASRAGQGMGSPLHF. CDR3 in DNA: TGTGCCAGTCGTGCGGGACAGGGAATGGGATCACCCCTCCACTTT. The variable domain in full, completed from reference TRBV19 and TRBJ1-6, reads DGGITQSPKYLFRKEGQNVTLSCEQNLNHDAMYWYRQDPGQGLRLIYYSQIVNDFQKGDIAEGYSVSREKKESFPLTVTSAQKNPTAFYLCASRAGQGMGSPLHFGNGTRLTVT.

This chain uses TRBV30 with TRBJ2-3; no reliable D call. V shed 7 bases and J shed 0 bases, with 14 bases lying between them. The germline V gene has CDR1 GTSNPN and CDR2 SVGIG (reference sequence). This CDR3 contains 14 residues. DNA of the CDR3: TGTGCCTCAGCCCCGGGCTCTAGCACAGATACGCAGTATTTT. Amino acids: CASAPGSSTDTQYF.

The rearrangement joins TRBV27 to TRBJ2-5; 12 bases align to TRBD2. The ends lost 5 bases at V and 5 bases at J; junction bases unmatched: 9. Per germline, CDR1 MNHEY and CDR2 SMNVEV (reference sequence). The CDR3 is made up of 16 amino acids. Here the CDR3 DNA reads TGTGCCAGCAGTCCTCGACTAGCGGGAGAAGGCGAGACCCAGTACTTC. Protein product: CASSPRLAGEGETQYF.

The rearrangement joins TRBV28 to TRBJ2-3; 7 bases align to TRBD1. After removal of 4 bases from V and 1 base from J, the junction contained 5 bases not matched to a gene. The germline V gene has CDR1 MDHEN and CDR2 SYDVKM. CDR3 length: 15 residues. The DNA for the CDR3 is TGTGCCAGCAGTTCTACAGGGGTCGGCACAGATACGCAGTATTTT. This gives the protein CASSSTGVGTDTQYF.

The J gene is TRBJ2-7, the V gene TRBV15; a possible D gene is TRBD2 (7 bases). The germline CDR1 and CDR2 sequences are LNHNV and YYDKDF (reference sequence). V lost 3 bases, J lost 7 bases, and 16 bases lay in between. The CDR3 runs 14 residues. For the CDR3, the DNA is TGTGCCACCAGCAGTCCCCAGGGGCGGGGGGAGCAGTACTTC. This codes for CATSSPQGRGEQYF.

The rearrangement uses TRBV9 and TRBJ2-4; D perhaps matches TRBD1 (6 bases). CDR1 SGDLS and CDR2 YYNGEE come from the germline V gene. The V gene lost 0 bases and the J gene lost 8 bases, with 12 bases spanning the gap. The CDR3 spans 14 residues. CDR3 sequence reads: CASSVEGGMDIQYF. The CDR3 region has the DNA TGTGCCAGCAGCGTAGAAGGGGGTATGGACATTCAGTACTTC.

V usage is TRBV30 and J usage is TRBJ1-2, with D possibly being TRBD1 (5 bases). Germline V gene lookup returns CDR1 GTSNPN and CDR2 SVGIG (reference sequence). Between the trimmed V and J ends, which lost 5 bases and 8 bases, there was a span of 21 bases. There are 14 residues in the CDR3. The CDR3 region has the DNA TGTGCCTGGGACCCCGGACCCAGGGTGGAGGGCTACACCTTC. This translates into CAWDPGPRVEGYTF.

V is TRBV5-1 and J is TRBJ1-2, with TRBD1 identical over 8 bases. The J segment lost 4 bases and the V segment lost 4 bases, leaving 6 bases of the junction unmatched. CDR1 is SGHRS, CDR2 YFSETQ, per germline. The CDR3 spans 14 residues. In DNA, the CDR3 is TGCGCCAGCAGCATCCAGGGGGCCCTCTATGGCTACACCTTC. This translates into CASSIQGALYGYTF.